This T cell receptor (beta chain) was sequenced during a study of blood T cell repertoires in COVID-19. About the study: PBMCs, B-cell-depleted T cells, or T cells were the source of the cDNA or gDNA that made up the material.

Unmatched junction bases numbered 4, after V lost 5 bases and J lost 3 bases. This CDR3 contains 13 residues. Germline CDR1 and CDR2: MNHEY and SVGAGI. Original processing notes: Amplifying reference gene primers gave estimates of nucleated cell counts. Profiling relied on immunoSEQ multiplex PCR, and the TCRdb table lists in-frame clones only, not all of them. Clone size and V and J calls were adopted from that table, with D and trimming inferred from the DNA. This table holds 70,000 to 80,000 clones, 87% found once. The chain recombines TRBV6-5 with TRBJ2-7, with 7 bases that match TRBD1. Sequencing was performed on peripheral blood. This receptor was obtained from a woman in her 50s with acute or convalescent COVID-19. CDR3 amino acids: CASSQQGYYEQYF. CDR3 in DNA: TGTGCCAGCAGTCAACAGGGGTACTACGAGCAGTACTTC.